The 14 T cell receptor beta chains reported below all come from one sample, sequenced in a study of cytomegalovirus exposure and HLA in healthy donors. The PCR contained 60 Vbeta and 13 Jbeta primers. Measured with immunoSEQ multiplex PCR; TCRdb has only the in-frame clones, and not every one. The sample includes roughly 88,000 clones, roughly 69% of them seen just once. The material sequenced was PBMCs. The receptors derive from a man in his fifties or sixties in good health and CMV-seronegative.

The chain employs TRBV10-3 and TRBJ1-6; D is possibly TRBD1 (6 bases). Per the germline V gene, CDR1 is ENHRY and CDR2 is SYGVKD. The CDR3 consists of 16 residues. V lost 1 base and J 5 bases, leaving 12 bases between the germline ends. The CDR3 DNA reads TGTGCCATCAGTGAGTGGCAGGGGATTCATAATTCACCCCTCCACTTT. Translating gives CAISEWQGIHNSPLHF.

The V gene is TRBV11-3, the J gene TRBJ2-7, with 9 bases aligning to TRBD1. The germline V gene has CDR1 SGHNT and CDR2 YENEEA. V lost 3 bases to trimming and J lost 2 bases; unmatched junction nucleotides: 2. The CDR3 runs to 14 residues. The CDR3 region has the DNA TGTGCCAGCAGCTTGGGACAGGGTACCTACGAGCAGTACGTC. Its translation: CASSLGQGTYEQYV.

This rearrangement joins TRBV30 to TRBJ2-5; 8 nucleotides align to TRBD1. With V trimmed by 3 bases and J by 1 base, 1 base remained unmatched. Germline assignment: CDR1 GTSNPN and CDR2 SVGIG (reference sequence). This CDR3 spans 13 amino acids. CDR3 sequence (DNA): TGTGCCTGGAGGGGACAGGCCCAAGAGACCCAGTACTTC. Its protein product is CAWRGQAQETQYF.

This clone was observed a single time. Here the CDR3 reads CASSQEGGQGREQYF. The DNA for the CDR3 is TGCGCCAGCAGCCAGGAAGGGGGACAGGGGAGAGAGCAGTACTTC. This chain links TRBV4-3 with TRBJ2-7, with 10 bases fitting TRBD1. Per the germline V gene, CDR1 is LGHNA and CDR2 is YSLEER. V lost 3 bases and J lost 7; bases outside the gene matches: 9. This CDR3 spans 15 amino acids.

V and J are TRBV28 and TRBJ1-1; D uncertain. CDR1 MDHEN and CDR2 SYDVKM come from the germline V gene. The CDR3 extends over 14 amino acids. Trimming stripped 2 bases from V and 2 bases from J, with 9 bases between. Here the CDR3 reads CASSLPNTNTEAFF. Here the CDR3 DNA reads TGTGCCAGCAGTTTACCAAACACCAACACTGAAGCTTTCTTT.

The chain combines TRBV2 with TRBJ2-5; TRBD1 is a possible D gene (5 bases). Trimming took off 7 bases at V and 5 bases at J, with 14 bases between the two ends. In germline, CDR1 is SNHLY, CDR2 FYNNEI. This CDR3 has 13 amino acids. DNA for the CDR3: TGTGCCAGCACGACAGAGGTTTGGGAGACCCAGTACTTC. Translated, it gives CASTTEVWETQYF.

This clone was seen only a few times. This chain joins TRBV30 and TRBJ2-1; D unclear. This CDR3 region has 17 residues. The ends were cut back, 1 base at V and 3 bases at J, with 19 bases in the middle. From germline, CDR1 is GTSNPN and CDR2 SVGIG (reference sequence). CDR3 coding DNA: TGTGCCTGGAGTGCTGGTTACGGTAGCATAGTCTACAATGAGCAGTTCTTC. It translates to CAWSAGYGSIVYNEQFF.

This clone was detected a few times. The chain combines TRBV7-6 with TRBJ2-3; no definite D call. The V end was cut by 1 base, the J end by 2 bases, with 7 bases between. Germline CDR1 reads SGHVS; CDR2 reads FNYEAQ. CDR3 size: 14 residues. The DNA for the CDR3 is TGTGCCAGCAGCTTAGTGCGGAACACAGATACGCAGTATTTT. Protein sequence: CASSLVRNTDTQYF.

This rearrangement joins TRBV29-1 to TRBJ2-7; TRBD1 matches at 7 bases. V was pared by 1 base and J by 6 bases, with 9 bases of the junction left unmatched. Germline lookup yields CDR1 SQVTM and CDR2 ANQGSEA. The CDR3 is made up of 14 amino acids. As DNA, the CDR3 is TGCAGCGTTGAAGGGCGACAGGGTCGGACCGAGCAGTACTTC. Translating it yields CSVEGRQGRTEQYF.

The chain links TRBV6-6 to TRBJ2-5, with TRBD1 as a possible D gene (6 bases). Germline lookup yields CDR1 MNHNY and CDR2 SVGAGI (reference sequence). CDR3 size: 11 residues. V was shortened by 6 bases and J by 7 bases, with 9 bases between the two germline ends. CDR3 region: CASREGGTQYF. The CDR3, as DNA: TGTGCCAGCAGGGAAGGGGGGACCCAGTACTTC.

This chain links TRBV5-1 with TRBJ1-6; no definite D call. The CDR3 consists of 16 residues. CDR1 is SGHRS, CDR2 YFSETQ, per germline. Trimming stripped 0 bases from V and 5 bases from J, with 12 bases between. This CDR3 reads CASSLDGSPNNSPLHF. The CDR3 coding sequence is TGCGCCAGCAGCTTGGATGGGAGCCCGAATAATTCACCCCTCCACTTT.

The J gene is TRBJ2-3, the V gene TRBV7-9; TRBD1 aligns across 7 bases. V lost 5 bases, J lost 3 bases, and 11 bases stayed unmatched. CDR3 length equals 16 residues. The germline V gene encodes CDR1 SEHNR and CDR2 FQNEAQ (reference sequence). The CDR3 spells CASSPNPRQGTDTQYF. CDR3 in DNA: TGTGCCAGCAGCCCGAATCCGAGACAGGGAACAGATACGCAGTATTTT.

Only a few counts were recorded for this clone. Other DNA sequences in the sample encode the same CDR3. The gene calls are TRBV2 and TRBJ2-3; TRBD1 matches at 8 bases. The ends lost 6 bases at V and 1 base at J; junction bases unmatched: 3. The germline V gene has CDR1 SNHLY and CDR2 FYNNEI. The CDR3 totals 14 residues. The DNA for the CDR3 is TGTGCCAGCAGCCCGACAGGGGGCACAGATACGCAGTATTTT. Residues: CASSPTGGTDTQYF.

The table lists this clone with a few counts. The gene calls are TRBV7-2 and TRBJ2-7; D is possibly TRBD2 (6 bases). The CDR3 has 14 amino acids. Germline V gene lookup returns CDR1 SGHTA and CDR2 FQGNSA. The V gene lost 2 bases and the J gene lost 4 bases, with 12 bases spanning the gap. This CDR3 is CASSLILALYEQYV. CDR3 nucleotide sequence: TGTGCCAGCAGCTTAATCCTAGCGCTTTACGAGCAGTACGTC.